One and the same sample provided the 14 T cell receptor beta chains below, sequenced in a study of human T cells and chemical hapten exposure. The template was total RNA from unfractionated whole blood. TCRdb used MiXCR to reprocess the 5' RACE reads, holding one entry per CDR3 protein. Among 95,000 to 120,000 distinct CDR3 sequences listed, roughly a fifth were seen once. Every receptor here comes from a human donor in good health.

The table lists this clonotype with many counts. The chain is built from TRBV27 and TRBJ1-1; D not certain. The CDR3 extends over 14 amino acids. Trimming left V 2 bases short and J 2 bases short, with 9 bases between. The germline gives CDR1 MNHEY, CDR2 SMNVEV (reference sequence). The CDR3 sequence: CASSLKVDNTEAFF. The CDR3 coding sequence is TGTGCCAGCAGTTTAAAAGTCGATAACACTGAAGCTTTCTTT.

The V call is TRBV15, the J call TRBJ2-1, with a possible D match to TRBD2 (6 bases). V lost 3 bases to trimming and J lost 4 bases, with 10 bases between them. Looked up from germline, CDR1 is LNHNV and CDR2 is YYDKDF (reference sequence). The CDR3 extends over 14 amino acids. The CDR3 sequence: CATSSGSRYNEQFF. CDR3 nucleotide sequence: TGTGCCACCAGCAGCGGGAGTAGGTACAATGAGCAGTTCTTC.

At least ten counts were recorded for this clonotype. The CDR3, as DNA: TGTGCCAGCTCACCTCGAAGCGGGAGCCGAACAGATACGCAGTATTTT. It translates to CASSPRSGSRTDTQYF. V and J are TRBV18 and TRBJ2-3; 8 positions match TRBD2. After removal of 3 bases from V and 3 bases from J, the junction contained 8 bases not matched to a gene. Germline CDR1 reads KGHSH; CDR2 reads LQKENI. This CDR3 region has 16 residues.

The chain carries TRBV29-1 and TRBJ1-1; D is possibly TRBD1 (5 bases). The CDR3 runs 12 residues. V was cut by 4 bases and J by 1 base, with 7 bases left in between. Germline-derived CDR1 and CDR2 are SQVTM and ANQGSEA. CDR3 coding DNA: TGCAGCGTTGGACAGACGAACACTGAAGCTTTCTTT. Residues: CSVGQTNTEAFF.

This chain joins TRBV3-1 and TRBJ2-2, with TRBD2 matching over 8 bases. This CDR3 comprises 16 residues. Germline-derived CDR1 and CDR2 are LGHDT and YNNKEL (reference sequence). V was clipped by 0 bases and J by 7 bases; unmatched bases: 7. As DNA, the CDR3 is TGTGCCAGCAGCCAAGACCCAGCGGGAGTTGGCGGGGAGCTGTTTTTT. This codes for CASSQDPAGVGGELFF.

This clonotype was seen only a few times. The CDR3 DNA is TGTGCCAGCAGTGAAAGGAGGAACACCGGGGAGCTGTTTTTT. Its protein product is CASSERRNTGELFF. This chain links TRBV2 with TRBJ2-2; D remains unclear. Germline V gene lookup returns CDR1 SNHLY and CDR2 FYNNEI. The CDR3 has 14 residues. V was clipped by 2 bases and J by 1 base, with 5 bases between them.

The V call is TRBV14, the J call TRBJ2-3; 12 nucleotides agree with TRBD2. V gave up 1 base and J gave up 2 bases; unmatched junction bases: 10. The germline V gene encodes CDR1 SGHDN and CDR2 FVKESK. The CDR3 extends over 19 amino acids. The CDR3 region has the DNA TGTGCCAGCAGCCAAGGAGGGACTAGCGGGTTTCGAGCCACAGATACGCAGTATTTT. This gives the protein CASSQGGTSGFRATDTQYF.

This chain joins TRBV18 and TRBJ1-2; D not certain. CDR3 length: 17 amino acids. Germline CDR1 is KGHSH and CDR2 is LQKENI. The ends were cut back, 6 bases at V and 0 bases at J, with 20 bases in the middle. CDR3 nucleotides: TGTGCCAGCTCTTCCATCCCGGACCAGGCCACTAACTATGGCTACACCTTC. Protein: CASSSIPDQATNYGYTF. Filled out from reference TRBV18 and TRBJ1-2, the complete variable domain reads NAGVMQNPRHLVRRRGQEARLRCSPMKGHSHVYWYRQLPEEGLKFMVYLQKENIIDESGMPKERFSAEFPKEGPSILRIQQVVRGDSAAYFCASSSIPDQATNYGYTFGSGTRLTVV.

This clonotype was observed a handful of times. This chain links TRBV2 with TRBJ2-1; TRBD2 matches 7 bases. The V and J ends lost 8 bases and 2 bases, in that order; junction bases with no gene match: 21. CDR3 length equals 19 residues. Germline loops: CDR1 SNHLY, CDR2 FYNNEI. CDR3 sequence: CASYLDLGGRATPYNEQFF. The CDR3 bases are TGTGCCAGCTACTTGGACTTGGGGGGGAGGGCCACCCCCTACAATGAGCAGTTCTTC.

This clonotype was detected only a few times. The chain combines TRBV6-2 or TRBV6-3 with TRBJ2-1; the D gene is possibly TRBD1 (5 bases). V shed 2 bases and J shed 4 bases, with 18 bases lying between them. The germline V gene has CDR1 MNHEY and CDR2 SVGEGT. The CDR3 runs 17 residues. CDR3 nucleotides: TGTGCCAGCAGTTACCTCGAGGCAGGGTCACCTTACAATGAGCAGTTCTTC. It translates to CASSYLEAGSPYNEQFF.

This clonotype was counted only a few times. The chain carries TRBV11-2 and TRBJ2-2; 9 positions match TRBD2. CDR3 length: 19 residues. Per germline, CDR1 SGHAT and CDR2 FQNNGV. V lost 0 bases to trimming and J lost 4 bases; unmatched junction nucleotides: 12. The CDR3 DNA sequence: TGTGCCAGCAGCTTAGAAGTGGGGGGTAGCGGGAGTCGCACCGGGGAGCTGTTTTTT. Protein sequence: CASSLEVGGSGSRTGELFF.

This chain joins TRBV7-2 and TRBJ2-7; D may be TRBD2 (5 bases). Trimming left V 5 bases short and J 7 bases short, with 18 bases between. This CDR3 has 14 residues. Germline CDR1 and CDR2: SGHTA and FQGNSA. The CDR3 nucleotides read TGTGCCAGCAGCCACCGGACTCCCGTCTGGGAGCAGTACTTC. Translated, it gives CASSHRTPVWEQYF. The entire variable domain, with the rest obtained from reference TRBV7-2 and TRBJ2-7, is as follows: GAGVSQSPSNKVTEKGKDVELRCDPISGHTALYWYRQSLGQGLEFLIYFQGNSAPDKSGLPSDRFSAERTGGSVSTLTIQRTQQEDSAVYLCASSHRTPVWEQYFGPGTRLTVT.

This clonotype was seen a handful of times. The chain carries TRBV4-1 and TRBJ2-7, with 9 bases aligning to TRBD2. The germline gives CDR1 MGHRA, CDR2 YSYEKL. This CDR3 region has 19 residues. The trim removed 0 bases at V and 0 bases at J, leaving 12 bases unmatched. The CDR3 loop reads CASSQEGIAGATSSYEQYF. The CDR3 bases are TGCGCCAGCAGCCAAGAGGGAATAGCGGGAGCTACGAGCTCCTACGAGCAGTACTTC.

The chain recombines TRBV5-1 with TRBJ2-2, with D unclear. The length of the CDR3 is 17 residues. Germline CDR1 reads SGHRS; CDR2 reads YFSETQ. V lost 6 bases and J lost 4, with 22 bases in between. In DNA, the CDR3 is TGCGCCAGCAAGCTTCCCCTAGATTCCGTTTTCACCGGGGAGCTGTTTTTT. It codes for CASKLPLDSVFTGELFF.